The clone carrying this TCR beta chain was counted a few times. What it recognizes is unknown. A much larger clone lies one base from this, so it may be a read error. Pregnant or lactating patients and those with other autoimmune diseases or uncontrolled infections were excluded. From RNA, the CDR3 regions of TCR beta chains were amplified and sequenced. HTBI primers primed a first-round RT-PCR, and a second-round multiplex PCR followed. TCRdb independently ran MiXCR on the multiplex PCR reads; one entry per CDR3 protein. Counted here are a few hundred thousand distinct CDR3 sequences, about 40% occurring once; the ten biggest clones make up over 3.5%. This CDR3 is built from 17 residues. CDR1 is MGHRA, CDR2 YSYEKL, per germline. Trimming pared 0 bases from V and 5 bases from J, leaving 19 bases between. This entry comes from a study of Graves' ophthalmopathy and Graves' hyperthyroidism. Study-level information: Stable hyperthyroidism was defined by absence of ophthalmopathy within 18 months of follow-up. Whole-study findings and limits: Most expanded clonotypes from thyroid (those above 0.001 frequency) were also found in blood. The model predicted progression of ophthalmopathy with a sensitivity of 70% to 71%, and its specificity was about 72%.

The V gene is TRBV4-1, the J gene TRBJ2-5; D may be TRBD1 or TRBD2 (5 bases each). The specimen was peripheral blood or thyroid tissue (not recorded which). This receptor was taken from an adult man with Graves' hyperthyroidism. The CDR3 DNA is TGCGCCAGCAGCCAAGAAGGTCGGGGACGGGCACGGGAGACCCAGTACTTC. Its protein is CASSQEGRGRARETQYF.